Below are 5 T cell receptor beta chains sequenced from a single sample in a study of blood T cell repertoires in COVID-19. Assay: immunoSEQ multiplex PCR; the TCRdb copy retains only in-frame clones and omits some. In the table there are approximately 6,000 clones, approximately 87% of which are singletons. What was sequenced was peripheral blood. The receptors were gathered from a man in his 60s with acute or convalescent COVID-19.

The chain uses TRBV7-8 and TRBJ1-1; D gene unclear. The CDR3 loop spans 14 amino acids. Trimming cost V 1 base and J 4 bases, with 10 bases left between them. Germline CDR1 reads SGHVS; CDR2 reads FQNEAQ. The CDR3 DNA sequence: TGTGCCAGCAGCTTAGATCAGGTTCTCACTGAAGCTTTCTTT. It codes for CASSLDQVLTEAFF.

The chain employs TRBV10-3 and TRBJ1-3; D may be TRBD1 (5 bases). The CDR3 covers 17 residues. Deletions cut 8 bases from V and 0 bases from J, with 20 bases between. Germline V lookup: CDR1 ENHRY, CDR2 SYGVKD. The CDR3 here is CAIGVRASPLSGNTIYF. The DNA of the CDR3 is TGTGCCATCGGGGTCAGGGCGTCCCCTCTCTCTGGAAACACCATATATTTT.

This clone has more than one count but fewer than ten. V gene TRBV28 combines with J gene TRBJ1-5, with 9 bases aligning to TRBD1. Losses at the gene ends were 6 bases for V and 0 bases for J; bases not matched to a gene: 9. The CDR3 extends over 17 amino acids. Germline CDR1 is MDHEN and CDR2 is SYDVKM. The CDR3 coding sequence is TGTGCCAGCAGATACAGGGGGCCGATCTATAGCAATCAGCCCCAGCATTTT. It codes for CASRYRGPIYSNQPQHF.

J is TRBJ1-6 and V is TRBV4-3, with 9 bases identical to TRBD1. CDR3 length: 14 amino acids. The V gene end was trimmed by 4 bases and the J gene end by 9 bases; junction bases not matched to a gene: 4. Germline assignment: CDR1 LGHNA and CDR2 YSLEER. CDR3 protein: CASSRGQGSSPLHF. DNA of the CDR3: TGCGCCAGCAGCCGAGGACAGGGGAGTTCACCCCTCCACTTT.

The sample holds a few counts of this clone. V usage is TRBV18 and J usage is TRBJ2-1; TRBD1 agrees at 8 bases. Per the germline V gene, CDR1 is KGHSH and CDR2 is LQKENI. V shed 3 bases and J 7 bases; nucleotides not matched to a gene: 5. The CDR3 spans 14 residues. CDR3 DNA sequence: TGTGCCAGCTCACCGGATCAGGGGGCGAATGAGCAGTTCTTC. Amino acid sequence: CASSPDQGANEQFF.